The clone carrying this T cell receptor beta chain was counted only a few times. The antigen is not known. This entry belongs to a study of T cell repertoires in ileal Crohn's disease. Study details: Thiopurines (about twelve) or anti-TNF agents (around 17) were given postoperatively to about half.

The study's findings and limits: Every patient over 26.8% clonality showed endoscopic recurrence. Active smokers at surgery had more clonal expansions than non-smokers.

Trimming stripped 1 base from V and 1 base from J, with 10 bases between. Germline V gene data show CDR1 as SGHDN and CDR2 as FVKESK. The CDR3 consists of 15 residues. Sequenced by immunoSEQ multiplex PCR; TCRdb stores in-frame clones only, minus some. The sample has around 8,600 clones; roughly 79% are singletons. The chain couples TRBV14 to TRBJ1-1; the D gene is possibly TRBD1 (5 bases). Material: ileal tissue. This TCR came from an adult with Crohn's disease. The CDR3, as DNA: TGTGCCAGCAGCCAAGGATCAGGGAAGAACACTGAAGCTTTCTTT. Translated: CASSQGSGKNTEAFF. The whole variable domain, remainder taken from reference TRBV14 and TRBJ1-1, is EAGVTQFPSHSVIEKGQTVTLRCDPISGHDNLYWYRRVMGKEIKFLLHFVKESKQDESGMPNNRFLAERTGGTYSTLKVQPAELEDSGVYFCASSQGSGKNTEAFFGQGTRLTVV.